One and the same sample provided the 3 T cell receptor beta chains below, sequenced in a study of T cells in localized non-small cell lung cancer. The protocol was immunoSEQ multiplex PCR, while the TCRdb copy is restricted to in-frame clones and leaves out a portion. Here the sample spans approximately 8,300 clones, roughly 90% being singletons. The sequencing here drew on peripheral blood, taken before any cancer treatment. The receptor source for this set is a female donor over 55 with stage II squamous cell lung carcinoma.

With respect to this clone: The same CDR3 can be traced to other DNA sequences in this sample. V is TRBV30 and J is TRBJ2-2, with TRBD2 matching 8 bases. Looked up from germline, CDR1 is GTSNPN and CDR2 is SVGIG (reference sequence). Unmatched junction bases numbered 13, after V lost 5 bases and J lost 8 bases. CDR3 length: 15 amino acids. As DNA, the CDR3 is TGTGCCTGGCGTGCCCCGGGAGGGGGGGTTGGGGAGCTGTTTTTT. It translates to CAWRAPGGGVGELFF.

The table lists this clone with a few counts. V is TRBV29-1 and J is TRBJ2-3; D is unresolved. The V gene lost 1 base and the J gene lost 2 bases, with 10 bases spanning the gap. CDR1 SQVTM and CDR2 ANQGSEA come from the germline V gene. The CDR3 runs to 14 residues. CDR3 coding DNA: TGCAGCGTTGAAGGGGAAATTTCCACAGATACGCAGTATTTT. Translated: CSVEGEISTDTQYF.

This chain uses TRBV5-1 with TRBJ1-1; no reliable D call. Trimming stripped 6 bases from V and 5 bases from J, with 14 bases between. CDR1 and CDR2 (germline): SGHRS, YFSETQ. The CDR3 spans 13 residues. For the CDR3, the DNA is TGCGCCAGCAAGGCGGCCTTGTGGACTGAAGCTTTCTTT. This translates into CASKAALWTEAFF.